The entry that follows covers one TCR beta chain sequence. The antigen is not known. Germline is not matched at one junction end, which may reflect a read error. The record originates from a study of cytomegalovirus exposure and HLA in healthy donors. Germline assignment: CDR1 WNHNN and CDR2 SYGVQD (reference sequence). This CDR3 spans 14 amino acids. Findings of the study overall: Later analysis associated a missense DCLRE1C variant with TCR beta V- and J-gene trimming.

It was with 60 Vbeta and 13 Jbeta primers that the PCR ran. Using immunoSEQ multiplex PCR, the repertoire was profiled, and TCRdb retains in-frame clones only, with some absent. The data hold 85,000 to 100,000 clones, with less than 65% observed a single time. The clonotype originates from a woman younger than 45 in good health and CMV-seronegative. The sample consisted of PBMCs. The V gene is TRBV10-1, the J gene TRBJ1-5; D remains ambiguous. Here the CDR3 reads CASNEEGAIQPQHF. The CDR3 DNA follows: TGCGCCAGCAATGAGGAGGGAGCGATTCAGCCCCAGCATTTT.